This T cell receptor (beta chain) appears in the sequencing data of a study of blood T cell repertoires in COVID-19. On the study more broadly: T cells, B-cell-depleted T cells, or PBMCs supplied cDNA or gDNA.

The V and J ends lost 8 bases and 3 bases respectively, with 18 bases between them. There are 15 residues in the CDR3. Germline values: CDR1 WNHNN, CDR2 SYGVQD (reference sequence). Repertoires were generated with immunoSEQ multiplex PCR, while TCRdb's copy carries only in-frame clones and drops some. The table lists about 320,000 clones, 80% to 90% of them singletons, with 10% in the top ten. The study assigned cohorts using participant-reported clinical history. This TCR derives from a woman aged 18-29 years who had recovered from COVID-19. The chain combines TRBV10-1 with TRBJ2-3; D perhaps matches TRBD1 (8 bases). Sequenced material: PBMCs or T cells enriched from blood (not recorded which). The CDR3 DNA follows: TGCGCCAGCCAGTCCGGACAGGGAGGGACAGATACGCAGTATTTT. As protein: CASQSGQGGTDTQYF.